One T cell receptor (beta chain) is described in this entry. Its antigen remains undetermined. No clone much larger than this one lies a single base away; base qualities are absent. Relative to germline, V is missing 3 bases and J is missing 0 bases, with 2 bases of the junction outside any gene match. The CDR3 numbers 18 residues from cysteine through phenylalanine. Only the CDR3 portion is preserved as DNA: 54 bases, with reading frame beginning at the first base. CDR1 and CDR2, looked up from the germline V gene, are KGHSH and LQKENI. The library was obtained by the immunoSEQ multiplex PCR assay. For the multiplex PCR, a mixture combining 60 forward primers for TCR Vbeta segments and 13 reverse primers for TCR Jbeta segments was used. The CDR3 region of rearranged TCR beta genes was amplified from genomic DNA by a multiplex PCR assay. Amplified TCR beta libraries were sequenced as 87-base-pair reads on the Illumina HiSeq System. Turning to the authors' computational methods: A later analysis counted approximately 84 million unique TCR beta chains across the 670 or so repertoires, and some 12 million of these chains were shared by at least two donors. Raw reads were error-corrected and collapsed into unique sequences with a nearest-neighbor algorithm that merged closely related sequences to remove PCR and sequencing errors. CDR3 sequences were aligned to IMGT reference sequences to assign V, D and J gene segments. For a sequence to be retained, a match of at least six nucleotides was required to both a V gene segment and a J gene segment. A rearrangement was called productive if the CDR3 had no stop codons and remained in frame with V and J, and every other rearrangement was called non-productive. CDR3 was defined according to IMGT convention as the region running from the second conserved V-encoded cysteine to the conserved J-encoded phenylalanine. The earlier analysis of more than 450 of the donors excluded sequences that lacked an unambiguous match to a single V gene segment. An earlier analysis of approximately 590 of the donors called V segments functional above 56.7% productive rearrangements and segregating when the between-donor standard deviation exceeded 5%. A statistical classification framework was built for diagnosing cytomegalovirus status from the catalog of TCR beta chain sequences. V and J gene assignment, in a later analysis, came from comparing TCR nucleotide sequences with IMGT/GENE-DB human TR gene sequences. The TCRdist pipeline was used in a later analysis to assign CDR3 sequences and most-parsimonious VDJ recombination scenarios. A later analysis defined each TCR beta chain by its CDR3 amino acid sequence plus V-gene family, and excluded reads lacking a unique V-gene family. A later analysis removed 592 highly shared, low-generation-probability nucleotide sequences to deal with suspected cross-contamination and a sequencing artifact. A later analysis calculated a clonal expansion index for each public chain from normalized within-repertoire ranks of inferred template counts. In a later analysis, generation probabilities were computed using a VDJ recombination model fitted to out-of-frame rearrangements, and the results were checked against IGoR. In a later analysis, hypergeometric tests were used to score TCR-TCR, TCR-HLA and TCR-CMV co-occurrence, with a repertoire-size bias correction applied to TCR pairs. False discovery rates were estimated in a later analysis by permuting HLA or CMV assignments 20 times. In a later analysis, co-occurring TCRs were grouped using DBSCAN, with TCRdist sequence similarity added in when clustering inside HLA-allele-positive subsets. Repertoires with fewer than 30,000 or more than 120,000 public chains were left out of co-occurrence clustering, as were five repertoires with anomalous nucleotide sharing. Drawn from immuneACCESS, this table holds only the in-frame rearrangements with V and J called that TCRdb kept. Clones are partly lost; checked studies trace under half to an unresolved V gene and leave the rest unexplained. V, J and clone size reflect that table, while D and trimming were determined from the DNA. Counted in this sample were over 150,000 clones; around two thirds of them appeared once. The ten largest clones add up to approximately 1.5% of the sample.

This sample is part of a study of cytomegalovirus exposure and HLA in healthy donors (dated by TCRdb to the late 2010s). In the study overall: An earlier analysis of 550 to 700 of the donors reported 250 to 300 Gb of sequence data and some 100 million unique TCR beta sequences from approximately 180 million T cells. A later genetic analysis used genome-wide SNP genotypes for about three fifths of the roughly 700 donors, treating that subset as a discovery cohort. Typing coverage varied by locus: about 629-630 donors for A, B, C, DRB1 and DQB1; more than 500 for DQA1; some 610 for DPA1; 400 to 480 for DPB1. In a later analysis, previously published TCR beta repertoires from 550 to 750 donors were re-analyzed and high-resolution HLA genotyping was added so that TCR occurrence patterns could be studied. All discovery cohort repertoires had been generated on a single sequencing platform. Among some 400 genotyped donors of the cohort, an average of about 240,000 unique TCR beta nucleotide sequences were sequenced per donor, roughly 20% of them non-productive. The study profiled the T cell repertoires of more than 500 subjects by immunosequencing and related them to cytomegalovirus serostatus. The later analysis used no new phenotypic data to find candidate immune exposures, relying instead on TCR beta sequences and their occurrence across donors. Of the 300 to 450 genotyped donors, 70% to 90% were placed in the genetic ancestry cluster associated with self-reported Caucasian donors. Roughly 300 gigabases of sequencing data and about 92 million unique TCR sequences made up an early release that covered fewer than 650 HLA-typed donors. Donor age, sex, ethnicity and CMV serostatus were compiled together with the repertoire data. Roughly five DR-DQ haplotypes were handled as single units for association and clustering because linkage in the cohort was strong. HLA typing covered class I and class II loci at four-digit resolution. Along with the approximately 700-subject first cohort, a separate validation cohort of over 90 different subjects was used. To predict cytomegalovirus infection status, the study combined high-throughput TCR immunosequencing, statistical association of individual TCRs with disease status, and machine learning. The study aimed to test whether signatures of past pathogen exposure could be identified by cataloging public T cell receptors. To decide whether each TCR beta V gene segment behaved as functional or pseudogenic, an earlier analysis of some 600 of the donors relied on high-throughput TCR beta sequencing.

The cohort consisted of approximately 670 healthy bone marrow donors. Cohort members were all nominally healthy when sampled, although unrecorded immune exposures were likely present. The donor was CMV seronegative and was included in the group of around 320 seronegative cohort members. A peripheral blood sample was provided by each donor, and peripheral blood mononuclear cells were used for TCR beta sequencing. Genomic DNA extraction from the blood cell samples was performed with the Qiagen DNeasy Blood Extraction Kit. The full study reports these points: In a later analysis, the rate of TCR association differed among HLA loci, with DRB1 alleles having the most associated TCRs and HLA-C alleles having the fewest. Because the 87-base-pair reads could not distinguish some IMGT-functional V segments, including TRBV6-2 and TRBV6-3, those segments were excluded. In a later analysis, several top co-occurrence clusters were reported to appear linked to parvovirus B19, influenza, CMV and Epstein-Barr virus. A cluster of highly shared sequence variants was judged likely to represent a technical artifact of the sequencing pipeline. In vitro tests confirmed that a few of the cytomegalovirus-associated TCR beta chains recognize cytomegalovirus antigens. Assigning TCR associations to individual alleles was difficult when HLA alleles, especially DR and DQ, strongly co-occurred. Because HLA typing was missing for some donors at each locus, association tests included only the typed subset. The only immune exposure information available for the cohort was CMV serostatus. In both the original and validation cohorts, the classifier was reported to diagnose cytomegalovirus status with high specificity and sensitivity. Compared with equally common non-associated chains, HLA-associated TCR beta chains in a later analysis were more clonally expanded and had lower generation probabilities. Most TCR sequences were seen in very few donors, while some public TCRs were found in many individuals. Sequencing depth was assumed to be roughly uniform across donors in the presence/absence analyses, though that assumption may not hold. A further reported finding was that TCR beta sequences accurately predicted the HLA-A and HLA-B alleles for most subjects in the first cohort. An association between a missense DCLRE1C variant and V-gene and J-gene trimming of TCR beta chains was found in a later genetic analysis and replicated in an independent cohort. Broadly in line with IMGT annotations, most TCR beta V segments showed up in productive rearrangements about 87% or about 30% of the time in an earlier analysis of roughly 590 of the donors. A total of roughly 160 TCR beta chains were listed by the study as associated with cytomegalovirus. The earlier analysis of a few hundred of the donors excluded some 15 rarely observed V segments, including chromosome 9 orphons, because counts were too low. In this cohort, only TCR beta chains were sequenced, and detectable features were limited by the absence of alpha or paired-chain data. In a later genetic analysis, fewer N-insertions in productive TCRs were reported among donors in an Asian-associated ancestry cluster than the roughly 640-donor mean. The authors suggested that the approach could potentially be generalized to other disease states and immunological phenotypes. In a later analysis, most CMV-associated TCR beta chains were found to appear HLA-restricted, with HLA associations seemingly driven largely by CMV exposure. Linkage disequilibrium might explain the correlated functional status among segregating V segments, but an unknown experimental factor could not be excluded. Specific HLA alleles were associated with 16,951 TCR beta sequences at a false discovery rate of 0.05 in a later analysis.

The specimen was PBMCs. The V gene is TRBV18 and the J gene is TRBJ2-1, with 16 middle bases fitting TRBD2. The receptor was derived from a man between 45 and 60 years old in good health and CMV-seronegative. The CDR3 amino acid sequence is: CASSPGLAGGSSYNEQFF. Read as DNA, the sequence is TGTGCCAGCTCACCGGGACTAGCGGGGGGGAGCTCCTACAATGAGCAGTTCTTC.